This is a list of T cell receptor beta chains from one sample in a study of CD8+ T cells in alopecia areata. TCRdb keeps only in-frame clones here, not all; method: immunoSEQ multiplex PCR. The sample lists roughly 210,000 clones, roughly 44% occurring once. Sample: CD4+ T cells sorted from blood, taken at approximately week 37, from a patient treated with tofacitinib. These receptors all stem from a human donor with alopecia areata. CDR3s include the opening cysteine and the closing phenylalanine or tryptophan. D genes are given only for firm matches. Size tells how often a clone was seen (once, few, many) or the class of an expanded clone, and some rows leave it out.

few,-,TRBV19,TRBJ1-5,TGTGCCAGTAGTATCTCGGTCCTCCCGGCAAATCTAGAGCAGCCCCAGCATTTT,CASSISVLPANLEQPQHF
-,TRBD1,TRBV5-1,TRBJ2-5,TGCGCCAGCAGGGGGACAGGGGCCCAAGAGACCCAGTACTTC,CASRGTGAQETQYF
few,-,TRBV10-2,TRBJ2-1,TGCGCCAGCAGTGAGTCGTTGGCACATAATGAGCAGTTCTTC,CASSESLAHNEQFF
once,TRBD1,TRBV18,TRBJ2-3,TGTGCCAGCTCACCGCCCTACGGACAGGGAACAGATACGCAGTATTTT,CASSPPYGQGTDTQYF
-,-,TRBV5-4,TRBJ1-2,TGTGCCAGCAGCTTGCCAGGGGTCCTATATGGCTACACCTTC,CASSLPGVLYGYTF
few,-,TRBV7-2,TRBJ2-3,TGTGCCAGCAGCCCCGGAGGACTCACAGATACGCAGTATTTT,CASSPGGLTDTQYF
-,-,TRBV4-1,TRBJ1-3,TGCGCCAGCAGCCATTTGACGTCAAGCTCTGGAAACACCATATATTTT,CASSHLTSSSGNTIYF
-,-,TRBV5-1,TRBJ2-1,TGCGCCAGCAGCCGCGGGACATCAGACAATGAGCAGTTCTTC,CASSRGTSDNEQFF
-,-,TRBV7-2,TRBJ2-7,TGTGCCAGCAGCCTGGGCCAGGTCAGCTCCTACGAGCAGTACTTC,CASSLGQVSSYEQYF
-,-,TRBV27,TRBJ2-2,TGTGCCAGCAGTTCGTCCCGTAGGGGGGGCGGGGAGCTGTTTTTT,CASSSSRRGGGELFF
-,-,TRBV5-1,TRBJ1-5,TGCGCCAGCAGCTTGGGGGATGACCAGCCCCAGCATTTT,CASSLGDDQPQHF
few,TRBD2,TRBV11-3,TRBJ2-2,TGTGCCAGCAGCCCCGGGGGGGCTAGCACCGGGGAGCTGTTTTTT,CASSPGGASTGELFF
-,TRBD1,TRBV7-8,TRBJ2-7,TGTGCCAGCAGCCCCTGGAGGGACAGGACCAACTACGAGCAGTACTTC,CASSPWRDRTNYEQYF
few,-,TRBV2,TRBJ2-7,TGTGCCAGCAGTGAAGGGCCCGTTGGCGAGCAGTACTTC,CASSEGPVGEQYF
-,-,TRBV28,TRBJ2-7,TGTGCCAGCAGTCCCGGTGGGGTCTCCCTCGAGCAGTACTTC,CASSPGGVSLEQYF
-,-,TRBV7-9,TRBJ1-1,TGTGCCACCTATTCCGGGACGGTGAAGAAAGCTTTCTTT,CATYSGTVKKAFF
-,-,TRBV30,TRBJ1-2,TGTGCCTGGAGTCAAACTTTAGAGGGGTCGGGCTACACCTTC,CAWSQTLEGSGYTF
-,TRBD2,TRBV4-3,TRBJ2-1,TGCGCCAGCAGCCCCCGGCGACTAGCGGGAGAGGCATACAATGAGCAGTTCTTC,CASSPRRLAGEAYNEQFF
-,-,TRBV6-1,TRBJ2-3,TGTGCCAGCAGTGAAGTTGCGGGAACTAGCACAGATACGCAGTATTTT,CASSEVAGTSTDTQYF
-,-,TRBV29-1,TRBJ1-1,TGCAGCGTGGGAGGGGGAAGGGGGAACACTGAAGCTTTCTTT,CSVGGGRGNTEAFF
few,TRBD2,TRBV29-1,TRBJ2-5,TGCAGCGTTGGGGGACTAGCGGGAGGTGAGACCCAGTACTTC,CSVGGLAGGETQYF
-,TRBD2,TRBV6-6,TRBJ2-3,TGTGCCAGCAGTAAACTAGCGCTCAACACAGATACGCAGTATTTT,CASSKLALNTDTQYF
few,-,TRBV9,TRBJ1-1,TGTGCCAGCAGCCCTCGCTCAGAAGGGAACACTGAAGCTTTCTTT,CASSPRSEGNTEAFF
-,TRBD1,TRBV4-1,TRBJ2-7,TGCGCCAGCAGCCAAGGGGACAGGGCCCTCTACGAGCAGTACTTC,CASSQGDRALYEQYF
few,-,TRBV7-7,TRBJ2-5,TGTGCCAGCAGCTTGATATCTCAGGAGACCCAGTACTTC,CASSLISQETQYF
-,TRBD2,TRBV2,TRBJ2-1,TGTGCCAGCAGTGTAACTAGCGGGAGATTGGGCAATGAGCAGTTCTTC,CASSVTSGRLGNEQFF